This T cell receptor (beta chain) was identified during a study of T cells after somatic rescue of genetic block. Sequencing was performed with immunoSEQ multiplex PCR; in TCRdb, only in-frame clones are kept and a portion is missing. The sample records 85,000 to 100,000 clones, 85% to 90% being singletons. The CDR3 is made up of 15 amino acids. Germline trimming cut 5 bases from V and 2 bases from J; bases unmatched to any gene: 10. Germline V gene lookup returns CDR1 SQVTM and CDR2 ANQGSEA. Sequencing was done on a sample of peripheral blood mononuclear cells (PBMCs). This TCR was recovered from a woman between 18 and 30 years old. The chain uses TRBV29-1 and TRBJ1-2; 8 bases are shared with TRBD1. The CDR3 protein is CSVRGGDRNNYGYTF. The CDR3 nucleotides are TGCAGCGTTAGAGGAGGGGACAGGAACAACTATGGCTACACCTTC.